This entry lists 31 T cell receptor beta chains sequenced from one sample in a study of CD8 T cells in ankylosing spondylitis. TCRdb re-analysed the 5' RACE reads in MiXCR, keeping a single row per CDR3 protein. In the table there are tens of thousands of distinct CDR3 sequences, 4% of which are singletons. The source material was blood, either unsorted or a sorted T cell fraction (not recorded which). These receptors were taken from a female donor with ankylosing spondylitis or in good health (not recorded which).

At least ten counts were recorded for this clonotype. V and J are TRBV9 and TRBJ2-7; TRBD1 aligns across 8 bases. CDR1 SGDLS and CDR2 YYNGEE come from the germline V gene. V was pared by 3 bases and J by 3 bases, with 14 bases of the junction left unmatched. The CDR3 runs to 17 residues. The DNA of the CDR3 is TGTGCCAGCAGCGACGGACAGGGCTGGGCTAAAGTCTACGAGCAGTACTTC. Protein: CASSDGQGWAKVYEQYF.

This clonotype qualifies as medium-sized. The rearrangement joins TRBV9 to TRBJ1-2; D uncertain. CDR1 SGDLS and CDR2 YYNGEE come from the germline V gene. V was pared by 4 bases and J by 7 bases, with 20 bases between. The CDR3 is 15 amino acids. The CDR3 region has the DNA TGTGCCAGCAGCCCTCTTCTCGGGGTAGTCGGTGGCTACACCTTC. It specifies CASSPLLGVVGGYTF.

This clonotype was observed at least ten times. The rearrangement joins TRBV9 to TRBJ1-1; 7 bases align to TRBD1. Germline CDR1 reads SGDLS; CDR2 reads YYNGEE. V lost 0 bases to trimming and J lost 5 bases; unmatched junction nucleotides: 4. The CDR3 length is 14 residues. In DNA form, the CDR3 reads TGTGCCAGCAGCGTAGTAGCAGGGGGAACTGAAGCTTTCTTT. Its translation: CASSVVAGGTEAFF.

For the CDR3, the DNA is TGTGCCAGCAGCCCGCCAGGCTACACCGGGGAGCTGTTTTTT. It codes for CASSPPGYTGELFF. The V and J genes are TRBV9 and TRBJ2-2; no firm D call. Trimming cost V 4 bases and J 3 bases, with 10 bases left between them. The CDR3 length is 14 residues. The germline CDR1 and CDR2 sequences are SGDLS and YYNGEE.

This clonotype has at least ten counts. The V gene is TRBV9, the J gene TRBJ2-3, with unresolved D. CDR3 length equals 10 residues. Germline assignment: CDR1 SGDLS and CDR2 YYNGEE. Trimming removed 7 bases at V and 6 bases at J, with 6 bases between. The DNA of the CDR3 is TGTGCCAGCGGTCTGGATACGCAGTATTTT. This encodes CASGLDTQYF.

At least ten counts were recorded for this clonotype. The chain couples TRBV9 to TRBJ2-5; 9 bases line up with TRBD1. The J segment lost 2 bases and the V segment lost 0 bases, leaving 5 bases of the junction unmatched. CDR1 and CDR2 from the germline V gene are SGDLS and YYNGEE. The CDR3 runs to 16 residues. CDR3 residues: CASSVAPGTGQETQYF. The CDR3 DNA reads as TGTGCCAGCAGCGTAGCTCCCGGGACAGGGCAAGAGACCCAGTACTTC.

This clonotype was detected many times. The chain joins TRBV9 to TRBJ2-5, with D tentatively TRBD1 or TRBD2 (5 bases each). The ends were cut back, 0 bases at V and 4 bases at J, with 13 bases in the middle. The CDR3 is 15 residues long. The germline CDR1 and CDR2 sequences are SGDLS and YYNGEE. The CDR3 coding sequence is TGTGCCAGCAGCGTAGAGTCGGGGCCGCCAGAGACCCAGTACTTC. Translating gives CASSVESGPPETQYF.

This clonotype appeared many times. The chain combines TRBV9 with TRBJ2-2; TRBD2 agrees at 11 bases. With 4 bases clipped from V and 1 base from J, the junction kept 9 bases outside the gene matches. The germline V gene has CDR1 SGDLS and CDR2 YYNGEE. The CDR3 loop spans 18 amino acids. Here the CDR3 DNA reads TGTGCCAGCAGCTCACTCGGGACTAGCGGAAAGAACACCGGGGAGCTGTTTTTT. The encoded protein is CASSSLGTSGKNTGELFF.

This rearrangement joins TRBV9 to TRBJ2-1; weak D call: TRBD1 (5 bases). Germline V lookup: CDR1 SGDLS, CDR2 YYNGEE. The CDR3 spans 13 residues. Trimming cost V 4 bases and J 6 bases, with 11 bases left between them. Written as DNA, the CDR3 is TGTGCCAGCAGCATCAGGGTCTCCAATGAGCAGTTCTTC. Translation gives CASSIRVSNEQFF.

V usage is TRBV9 and J usage is TRBJ2-3; 15 bases agree with TRBD2. V was clipped by 4 bases and J by 8 bases; unmatched bases: 8. This CDR3 region has 16 residues. Germline V CDR1 and CDR2: SGDLS, YYNGEE. CDR3 bases: TGTGCCAGCAGCACCGGACTAGCGGGGGGGCCTTTTACGCAGTATTTT. Its protein is CASSTGLAGGPFTQYF.

This clonotype was observed many times. The chain has TRBV9 and TRBJ2-7; perhaps TRBD1 as D (5 bases). V shed 0 bases and J shed 4 bases, with 14 bases lying between them. The CDR3 length is 15 residues. Germline V gene lookup returns CDR1 SGDLS and CDR2 YYNGEE. CDR3 loop: CASSVDAGFVYEQYF. In DNA form, the CDR3 reads TGTGCCAGCAGCGTAGACGCAGGGTTTGTTTACGAGCAGTACTTC.

This chain joins TRBV9 and TRBJ2-7; 7 bases are shared with TRBD1. This CDR3 has 14 amino acids. The germline gives CDR1 SGDLS, CDR2 YYNGEE. V gave up 2 bases and J gave up 3 bases; unmatched junction bases: 5. The DNA of the CDR3 is TGTGCCAGCAGCGTTACACAGGGGTTCTACGAGCAGTACTTC. Translation gives CASSVTQGFYEQYF.

This clonotype was seen repeatedly, ten times or more. The genes are TRBV9 and TRBJ2-2; 7 bases are a match to TRBD1. CDR3 length: 17 amino acids. Germline V lookup: CDR1 SGDLS, CDR2 YYNGEE. Germline trimming cut 0 bases from V and 0 bases from J; bases unmatched to any gene: 5. The CDR3 DNA follows: TGTGCCAGCAGCGTAGCTTTGGGACAGACGAACACCGGGGAGCTGTTTTTT. Residues: CASSVALGQTNTGELFF.

In its sample, this clonotype was seen many times. The chain has TRBV9 and TRBJ2-1; TRBD1 agrees at 7 bases. The V gene's germline CDR1 is SGDLS and CDR2 YYNGEE. The junction had 2 bases not matched to a gene; V was cut back by 0 bases and J by 2 bases. The CDR3 totals 15 residues. CDR3 nucleotides: TGTGCCAGCAGCGTAGGGGACAGCCCCTACAATGAGCAGTTCTTC. Protein: CASSVGDSPYNEQFF.

This clonotype was observed at least ten times. The genes are TRBV9 and TRBJ2-7; D is undetermined. The CDR3 consists of 13 residues. The ends were cut back, 0 bases at V and 2 bases at J, with 6 bases in the middle. The germline gives CDR1 SGDLS, CDR2 YYNGEE. DNA for the CDR3: TGTGCCAGCAGCGTAGGTATAGCCTACGAGCAGTACTTC. This sequence encodes CASSVGIAYEQYF. Full variable domain (remainder filled in from reference TRBV9 and TRBJ2-7): DSGVTQTPKHLITATGQRVTLRCSPRSGDLSVYWYQQSLDQGLQFLIQYYNGEERAKGNILERFSAQQFPDLHSELNLSSLELGDSALYFCASSVGIAYEQYFGPGTRLTVT.

This clonotype was picked up many times. The chain has TRBV9 and TRBJ2-3; 13 bases match TRBD2. The CDR3 runs 15 residues. Per germline, CDR1 SGDLS and CDR2 YYNGEE. The J segment lost 6 bases and the V segment lost 4 bases, leaving 5 bases of the junction unmatched. DNA for the CDR3: TGTGCCAGCAGCTTCACTAGCGGGGGGGGGGATACGCAGTATTTT. Protein: CASSFTSGGGDTQYF.

This clonotype was counted many times. The chain carries TRBV9 and TRBJ2-2; D call uncertain. Germline V gives CDR1 SGDLS, CDR2 YYNGEE. There are 17 residues in the CDR3. Trimming stripped 3 bases from V and 2 bases from J, with 17 bases between. This CDR3 reads CASSDHPLEANTGELFF. CDR3 DNA sequence: TGTGCCAGCAGCGACCACCCTCTTGAGGCAAACACCGGGGAGCTGTTTTTT.

The chain uses TRBV9 and TRBJ2-5, with D unclear. Looked up from germline, CDR1 is SGDLS and CDR2 is YYNGEE. The CDR3 covers 14 residues. The V end lost 3 bases, the J end lost 2 bases, and 11 bases lay between the germline ends. The CDR3 coding sequence is TGTGCCAGCAGCGATCAGCAGGTTCAAGAGACCCAGTACTTC. This translates into CASSDQQVQETQYF.

This clonotype was observed at least ten times. This chain joins TRBV9 and TRBJ2-5, with D uncertain. Germline V gives CDR1 SGDLS, CDR2 YYNGEE. Trimming took off 0 bases at V and 3 bases at J, with 9 bases between the two ends. This CDR3 spans 14 amino acids. CDR3 DNA: TGTGCCAGCAGCGTAGCGAGTTTAGAAGAGACCCAGTACTTC. It codes for CASSVASLEETQYF.

In its sample, this clonotype was seen many times. This chain links TRBV9 with TRBJ1-5; D is undetermined. The length of the CDR3 is 12 residues. Germline loops: CDR1 SGDLS, CDR2 YYNGEE. Trimming took 3 bases from V and 9 from J, leaving 10 bases between them. CDR3 protein: CASSAEDGPQHF. The CDR3 DNA reads as TGTGCCAGCAGCGCCGAGGACGGGCCCCAGCATTTT.

This clonotype was seen a few times. This chain connects TRBV9 to TRBJ2-2; the D is unclear. V lost 4 bases and J lost 4, with 11 bases in between. This CDR3 contains 14 residues. Germline V lookup: CDR1 SGDLS, CDR2 YYNGEE. In DNA, the CDR3 is TGTGCCAGCAGCTTGAGTCCGAGCACCGGGGAGCTGTTTTTT. It yields the protein CASSLSPSTGELFF.

The table lists this clonotype with many counts. The rearrangement joins TRBV9 to TRBJ2-2, with a possible D match to TRBD2 (5 bases). The V end was cut by 0 bases, the J end by 3 bases, with 12 bases between. The CDR3 is 16 amino acids. Germline-derived CDR1 and CDR2 are SGDLS and YYNGEE. The CDR3 here is CASSVVSGGHTGELFF. The CDR3 bases are TGTGCCAGCAGCGTAGTCTCTGGAGGACACACCGGGGAGCTGTTTTTT.

There are many counts of this clonotype. The V call is TRBV9, the J call TRBJ2-7; weak D call: TRBD1 (6 bases). The germline gives CDR1 SGDLS, CDR2 YYNGEE. Trimming left V 4 bases short and J 3 bases short, with 11 bases between. CDR3 size: 13 residues. CDR3 in DNA: TGTGCCAGCAGCCGGGACACCTTCTACGAGCAGTACTTC. This translates into CASSRDTFYEQYF.

In its sample, this clonotype was seen a few times. The rearrangement links TRBV9 to TRBJ1-4; the D gene is possibly TRBD1 (6 bases). CDR3 length: 17 amino acids. CDR1 and CDR2 (germline): SGDLS, YYNGEE. V lost 0 bases, J lost 0 bases, and 12 bases lay in between. The CDR3 loop reads CASSVAGGAATNEKLFF. The CDR3 DNA is TGTGCCAGCAGCGTAGCTGGGGGGGCGGCAACTAATGAAAAACTGTTTTTT.

This clonotype was observed many times. This chain uses TRBV9 with TRBJ2-2, with 7 bases matching TRBD1. The CDR3 loop spans 14 amino acids. Trimming took 3 bases from V and 1 from J; bases not matched to a gene: 0. The V gene's germline CDR1 is SGDLS and CDR2 YYNGEE. The CDR3 region has the DNA TGTGCCAGCAGCGACAGGGGGAACACCGGGGAGCTGTTTTTT. Residues: CASSDRGNTGELFF.

This clonotype was counted many times. Written as DNA, the CDR3 is TGTGCCAGCAGCGTCGCATCCCAGAGTACAGGGGGCGATGGCTACACCTTC. Translated: CASSVASQSTGGDGYTF. The chain joins TRBV9 to TRBJ1-2; 9 nucleotides align to TRBD1. The junction had 14 bases not matched to a gene; V was cut back by 2 bases and J by 6 bases. This CDR3 spans 17 amino acids. CDR1 and CDR2 (germline): SGDLS, YYNGEE.

This clonotype was recorded at least ten times. The chain carries TRBV9 and TRBJ2-2, with 9 nucleotides matching TRBD2. The CDR3 is 20 residues long. The trim removed 2 bases at V and 5 bases at J, leaving 19 bases unmatched. The V gene's germline CDR1 is SGDLS and CDR2 YYNGEE. The chain's CDR3 is CASSVSAIIGGLAGTGELFF. CDR3 coding DNA: TGTGCCAGCAGCGTTTCGGCCATAATTGGTGGGCTAGCGGGAACCGGGGAGCTGTTTTTT.

There are many counts of this clonotype. The chain combines TRBV9 with TRBJ1-4, with D possibly TRBD1 on 6 matching bases. The CDR3 loop spans 16 amino acids. V was trimmed by 3 bases and J by 7 bases, leaving 19 bases between them. Germline V gives CDR1 SGDLS, CDR2 YYNGEE. CDR3 region: CASSARPGDDLEKLFF. CDR3 nucleotides: TGTGCCAGCAGCGCGCGGCCAGGGGATGATCTTGAAAAACTGTTTTTT. The full variable domain, completed using reference TRBV9 and TRBJ1-4, is DSGVTQTPKHLITATGQRVTLRCSPRSGDLSVYWYQQSLDQGLQFLIQYYNGEERAKGNILERFSAQQFPDLHSELNLSSLELGDSALYFCASSARPGDDLEKLFFGSGTQLSVL.

This clonotype was picked up many times. The V and J genes are TRBV9 and TRBJ2-2, with D uncertain. The germline gives CDR1 SGDLS, CDR2 YYNGEE. The CDR3 loop spans 14 amino acids. V gave up 4 bases and J gave up 12 bases, with 19 bases separating them. CDR3 DNA: TGTGCCAGCAGCCCTCCTGCGATGGATGCGAAGCTGTTTTTT. Residues: CASSPPAMDAKLFF.

This clonotype was seen at least ten times. Because the CDR3 is missing its conserved closing phenylalanine or tryptophan, this is likely a read error. This chain connects TRBV9 to TRBJ2-1; D is uncertain. The CDR3 has 11 residues. In germline, CDR1 is SGDLS, CDR2 YYNGEE. The V end was cut by 1 base, the J end by 8 bases, with 4 bases between. Here the CDR3 reads CASSVLDEQFL. In DNA, the CDR3 is TGTGCCAGCAGCGTATTAGATGAGCAGTTCTTG.

At least ten counts were recorded for this clonotype. The chain is built from TRBV9 and TRBJ2-1; 11 nucleotides align to TRBD1. The CDR3 spans 15 residues. The germline gives CDR1 SGDLS, CDR2 YYNGEE. V gave up 3 bases and J gave up 8 bases; unmatched junction bases: 7. The DNA for the CDR3 is TGTGCCAGCAGCGGCCGGGACAGGGGGACCTATGAGCAGTTCTTC. Translated: CASSGRDRGTYEQFF.